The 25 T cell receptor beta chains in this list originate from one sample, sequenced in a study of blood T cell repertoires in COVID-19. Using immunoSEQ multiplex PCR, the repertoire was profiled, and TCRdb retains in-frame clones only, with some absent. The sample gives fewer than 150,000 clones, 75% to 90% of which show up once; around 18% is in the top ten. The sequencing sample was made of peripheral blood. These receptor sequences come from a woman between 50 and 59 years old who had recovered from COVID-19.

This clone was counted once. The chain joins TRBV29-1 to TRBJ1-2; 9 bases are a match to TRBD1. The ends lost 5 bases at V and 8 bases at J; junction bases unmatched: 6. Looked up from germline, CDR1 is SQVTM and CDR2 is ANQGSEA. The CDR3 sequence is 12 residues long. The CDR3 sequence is CSVLTGGFGYTF. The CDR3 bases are TGCAGCGTTTTGACAGGGGGGTTCGGCTACACCTTC.

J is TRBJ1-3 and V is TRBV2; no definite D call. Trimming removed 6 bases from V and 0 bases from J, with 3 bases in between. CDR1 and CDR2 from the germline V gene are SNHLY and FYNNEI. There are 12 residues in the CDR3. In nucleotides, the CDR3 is TGTGCCAGCAGCGGCTCTGGAAACACCATATATTTT. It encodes CASSGSGNTIYF.

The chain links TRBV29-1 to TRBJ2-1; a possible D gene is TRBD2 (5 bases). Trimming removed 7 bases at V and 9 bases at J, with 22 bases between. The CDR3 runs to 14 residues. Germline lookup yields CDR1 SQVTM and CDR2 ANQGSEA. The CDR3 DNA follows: TGCAGCGCCGGGGATCTCCGGGGAAATAGTGAGCAGTTCTTC. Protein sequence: CSAGDLRGNSEQFF.

The CDR3 is CASSRGDVSNQPQHF. In DNA form, the CDR3 reads TGTGCCAGCAGCCGGGGGGATGTTAGCAATCAGCCCCAGCATTTT. The J gene is TRBJ1-5, the V gene TRBV9, with D possibly TRBD1 on 5 matching bases. The V end was cut by 4 bases, the J end by 0 bases, with 11 bases between. Germline-derived CDR1 and CDR2 are SGDLS and YYNGEE. There are 15 residues in the CDR3.

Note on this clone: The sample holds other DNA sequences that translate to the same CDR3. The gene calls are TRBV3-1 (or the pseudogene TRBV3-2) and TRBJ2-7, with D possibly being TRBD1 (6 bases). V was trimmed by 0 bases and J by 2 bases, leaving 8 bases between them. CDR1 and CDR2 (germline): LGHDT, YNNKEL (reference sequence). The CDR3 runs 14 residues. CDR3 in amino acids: CASSQEGGTYEQYF. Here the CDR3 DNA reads TGTGCCAGCAGCCAAGAAGGGGGAACCTACGAGCAGTACTTC.

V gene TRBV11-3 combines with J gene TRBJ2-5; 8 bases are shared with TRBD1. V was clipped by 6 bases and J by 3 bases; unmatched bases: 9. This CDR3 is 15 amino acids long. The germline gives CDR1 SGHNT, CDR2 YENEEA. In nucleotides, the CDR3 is TGTGCCAGCAGAAACGGCAGGGGGCGTGAAGAGACCCAGTACTTC. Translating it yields CASRNGRGREETQYF.

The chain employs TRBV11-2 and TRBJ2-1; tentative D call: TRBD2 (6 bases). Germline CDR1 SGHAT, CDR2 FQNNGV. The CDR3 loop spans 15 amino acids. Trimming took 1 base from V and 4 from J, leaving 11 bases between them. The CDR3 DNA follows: TGTGCCAGCAGCTTAGCGGTAGCGGCTTACAATGAGCAGTTCTTC. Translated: CASSLAVAAYNEQFF.

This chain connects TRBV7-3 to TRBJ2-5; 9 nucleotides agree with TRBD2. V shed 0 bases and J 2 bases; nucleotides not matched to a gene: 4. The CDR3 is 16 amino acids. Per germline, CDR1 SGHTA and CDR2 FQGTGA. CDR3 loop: CASSLTRLAAQETQYF. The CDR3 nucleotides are TGTGCCAGCAGCTTAACCCGACTAGCGGCACAAGAGACCCAGTACTTC.

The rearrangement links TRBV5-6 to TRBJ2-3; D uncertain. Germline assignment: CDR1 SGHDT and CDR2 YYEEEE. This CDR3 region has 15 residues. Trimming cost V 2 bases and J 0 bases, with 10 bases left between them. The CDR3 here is CASSFRPSSTDTQYF. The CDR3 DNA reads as TGTGCCAGCAGCTTTCGTCCGTCTAGCACAGATACGCAGTATTTT.

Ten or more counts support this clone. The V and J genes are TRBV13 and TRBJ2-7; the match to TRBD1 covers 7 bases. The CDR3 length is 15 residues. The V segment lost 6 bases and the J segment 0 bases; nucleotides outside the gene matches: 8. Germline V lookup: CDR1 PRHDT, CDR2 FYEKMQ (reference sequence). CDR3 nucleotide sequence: TGTGCCAGCAGAGAGGGGGCTGGTTTCTCCTACGAGCAGTACTTC. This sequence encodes CASREGAGFSYEQYF.

The CDR3 spells CASSVGQGGNSPLHF. CDR3 coding DNA: TGTGCCAGCAGCGTGGGACAGGGTGGTAATTCACCCCTCCACTTT. The chain has TRBV9 and TRBJ1-6, with 9 bases that match TRBD1. The trim removed 2 bases at V and 6 bases at J, leaving 3 bases unmatched. The CDR3 contains 15 residues. Germline assignment: CDR1 SGDLS and CDR2 YYNGEE.

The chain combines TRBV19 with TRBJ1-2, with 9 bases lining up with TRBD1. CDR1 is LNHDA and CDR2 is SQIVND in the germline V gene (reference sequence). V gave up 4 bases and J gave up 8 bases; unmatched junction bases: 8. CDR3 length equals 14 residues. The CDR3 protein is CASSRDRAEGGYTF. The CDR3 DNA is TGTGCCAGTAGTAGGGACAGGGCTGAAGGAGGCTACACCTTC. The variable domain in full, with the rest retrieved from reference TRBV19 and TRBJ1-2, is DGGITQSPKYLFRKEGQNVTLSCEQNLNHDAMYWYRQDPGQGLRLIYYSQIVNDFQKGDIAEGYSVSREKKESFPLTVTSAQKNPTAFYLCASSRDRAEGGYTFGSGTRLTVV.

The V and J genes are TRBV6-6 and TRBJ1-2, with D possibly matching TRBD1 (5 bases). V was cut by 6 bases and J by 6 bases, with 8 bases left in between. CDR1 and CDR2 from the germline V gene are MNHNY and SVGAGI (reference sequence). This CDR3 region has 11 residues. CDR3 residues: CASRDIDGYTF. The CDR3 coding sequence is TGTGCCAGCAGGGACATCGATGGCTACACCTTC.

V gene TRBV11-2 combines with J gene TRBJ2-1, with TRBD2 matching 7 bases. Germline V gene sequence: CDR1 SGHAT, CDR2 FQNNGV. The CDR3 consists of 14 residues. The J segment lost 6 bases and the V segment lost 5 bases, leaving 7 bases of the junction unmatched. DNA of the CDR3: TGTGCCAGCAGCAATTGGACTAGAAGCAATGAGCAGTTCTTC. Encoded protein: CASSNWTRSNEQFF. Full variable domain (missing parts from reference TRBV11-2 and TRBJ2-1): EAGVAQSPRYKIIEKRQSVAFWCNPISGHATLYWYQQILGQGPKLLIQFQNNGVVDDSQLPKDRFSAERLKGVDSTLKIQPAKLEDSAVYLCASSNWTRSNEQFFGPGTRLTVL.

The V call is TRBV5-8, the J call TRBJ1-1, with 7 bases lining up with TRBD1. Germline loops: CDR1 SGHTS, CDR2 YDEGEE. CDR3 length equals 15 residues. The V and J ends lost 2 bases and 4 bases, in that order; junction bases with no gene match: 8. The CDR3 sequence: CASSLQGMVFTEAFF. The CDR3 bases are TGTGCCAGCAGCTTACAGGGGATGGTGTTCACTGAAGCTTTCTTT.

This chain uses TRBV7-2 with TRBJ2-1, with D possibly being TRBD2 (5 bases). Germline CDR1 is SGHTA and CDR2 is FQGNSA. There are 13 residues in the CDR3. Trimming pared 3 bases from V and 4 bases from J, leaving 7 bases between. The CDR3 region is CASSFGEYNEQFF. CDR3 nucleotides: TGTGCCAGCAGCTTCGGGGAATACAATGAGCAGTTCTTC.

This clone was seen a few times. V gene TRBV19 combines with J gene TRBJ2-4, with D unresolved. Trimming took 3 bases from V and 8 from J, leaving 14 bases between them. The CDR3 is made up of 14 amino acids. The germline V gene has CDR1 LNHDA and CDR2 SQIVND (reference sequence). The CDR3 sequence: CASSIGIEAHIQYF. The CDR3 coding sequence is TGTGCCAGTAGTATCGGTATTGAGGCCCACATTCAGTACTTC.

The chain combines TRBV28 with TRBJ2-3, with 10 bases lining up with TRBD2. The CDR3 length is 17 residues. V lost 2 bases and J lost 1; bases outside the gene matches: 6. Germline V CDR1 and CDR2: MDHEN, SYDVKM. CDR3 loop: CASSLVLAGAGTDTQYF. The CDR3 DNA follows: TGTGCCAGCAGTTTAGTCCTAGCGGGAGCGGGCACAGATACGCAGTATTTT.

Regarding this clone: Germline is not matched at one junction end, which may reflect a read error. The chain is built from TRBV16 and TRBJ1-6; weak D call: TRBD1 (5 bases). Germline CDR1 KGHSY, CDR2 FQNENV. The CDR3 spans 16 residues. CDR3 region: CANSQLIRVPNSPLHF. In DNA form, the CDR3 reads TGTGCCAACAGCCAATTAATCAGGGTGCCTAATTCACCCCTCCACTTT.

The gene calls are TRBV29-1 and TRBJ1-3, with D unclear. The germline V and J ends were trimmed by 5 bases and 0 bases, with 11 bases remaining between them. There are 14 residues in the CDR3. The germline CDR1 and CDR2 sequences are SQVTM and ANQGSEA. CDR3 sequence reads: CSVQSGFSGNTIYF. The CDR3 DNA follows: TGCAGCGTTCAGAGCGGATTCTCTGGAAACACCATATATTTT. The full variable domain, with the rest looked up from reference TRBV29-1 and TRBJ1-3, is SAVISQKPSRDICQRGTSLTIQCQVDSQVTMMFWYRQQPGQSLTLIATANQGSEATYESGFVIDKFPISRPNLTFSTLTVSNMSPEDSSIYLCSVQSGFSGNTIYFGEGSWLTVV.

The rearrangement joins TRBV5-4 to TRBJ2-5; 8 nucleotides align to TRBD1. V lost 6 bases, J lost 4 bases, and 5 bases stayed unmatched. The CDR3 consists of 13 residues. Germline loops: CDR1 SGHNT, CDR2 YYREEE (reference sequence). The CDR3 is CASTTGGRETQYF. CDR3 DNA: TGTGCCAGCACAACAGGGGGACGAGAGACCCAGTACTTC.

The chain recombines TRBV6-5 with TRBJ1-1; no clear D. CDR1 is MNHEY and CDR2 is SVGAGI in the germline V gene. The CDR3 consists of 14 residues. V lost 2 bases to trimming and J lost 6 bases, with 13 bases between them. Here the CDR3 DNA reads TGTGCCAGCAGTTACGCCTCTTTGAGTGCTGAAGCTTTCTTT. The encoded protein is CASSYASLSAEAFF.

In nucleotides, the CDR3 is TGTGCCAGCTCACCTCGGACACCCACCGGGGAGCTGTTTTTT. It is translated as CASSPRTPTGELFF. V gene TRBV18 combines with J gene TRBJ2-2; D may be TRBD1 (5 bases). V was cut by 3 bases and J by 4 bases, with 9 bases left in between. Germline CDR1 is KGHSH and CDR2 is LQKENI. This CDR3 contains 14 residues. The variable domain in full, with the rest retrieved from reference TRBV18 and TRBJ2-2, is NAGVMQNPRHLVRRRGQEARLRCSPMKGHSHVYWYRQLPEEGLKFMVYLQKENIIDESGMPKERFSAEFPKEGPSILRIQQVVRGDSAAYFCASSPRTPTGELFFGEGSRLTVL.

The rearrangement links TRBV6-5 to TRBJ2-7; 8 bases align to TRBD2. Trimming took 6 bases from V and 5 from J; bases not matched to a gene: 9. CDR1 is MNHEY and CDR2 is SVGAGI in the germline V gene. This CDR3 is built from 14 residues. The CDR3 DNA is TGTGCCAGCAGCCGGGGGGGAACAATCCACGAGCAGTACTTC. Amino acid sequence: CASSRGGTIHEQYF.

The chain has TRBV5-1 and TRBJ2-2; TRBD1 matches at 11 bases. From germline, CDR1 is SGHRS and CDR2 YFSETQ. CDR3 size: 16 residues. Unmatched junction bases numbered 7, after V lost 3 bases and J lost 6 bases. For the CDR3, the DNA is TGCGCCAGCAGCTCGCCTGGACAGGGGGCGGCCGGGGAGCTGTTTTTT. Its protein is CASSSPGQGAAGELFF.